This TCR beta chain stems from a study of post-analysis software for immune sequencing data (dated by TCRdb to the mid-2010s). As for the study more broadly: Recorded disease courses included relapsing-remitting, secondary progressive and progressive-relapsing multiple sclerosis, with some patients lacking subtype annotation. Patient repertoires were compared against roughly 12 previously published healthy control repertoires from donors aged roughly 6 to 26 years. A subset of samples was prepared in parallel using single-end sample barcoding, then pooled and co-amplified after Illumina adapter ligation.

This clonotype was observed a handful of times. This clone's antigen is unknown. Base qualities were left out, and no much larger clone turns up one base away. The paper as a whole reports these results and caveats: The multiple sclerosis patient group was slightly younger than the control group. Patients showed significantly higher frequencies than controls for a handful of TRBV segments, among them TRBV5-6, TRBV5-1 and TRBV20-1. Significantly lower normalized Chao1 diversity was found in multiple sclerosis patients than in controls, suggesting substantial peripheral T-cell clonal expansion. Strong co-clustering of samples prepared in the same batch was shown by direct clustering with F measure, prompting a batch-effect correction.

To demonstrate the VDJtools post-analysis software, TCR beta repertoires were profiled from the peripheral blood of about 13 young patients with multiple sclerosis. The patients with multiple sclerosis were children and adolescents between about 6 and 15 years of age. V and J are truncated by 5 bases and 1 base respectively, leaving an intervening sequence of 8 bases. The CDR3 starts with the cysteine, ends with the phenylalanine, and has 13 residues. Left in the record is the CDR3 DNA by itself, 39 bases read in frame from the first base. The germline V gene specifies SQVTM as CDR1 and ANQGSEA as CDR2. Libraries came from PCR. The sample was run on an Illumina HiSeq 2500. To reduce PCR and sequencing biases, unique molecular identifiers were incorporated into the TCR beta cDNA libraries. Every 1 to 10 million input T cells yielded approximately 500,000 cDNA molecules, meaning each molecule approximated one T cell. The patient libraries were prepared and sequenced using the same protocol as the earlier healthy control dataset. Samples belonging to the same batch were prepared together, multiplexed and sequenced on a shared HiSeq lane. The source study handled its data this way. MIGEC was used to process the raw barcoded reads, and molecular identifier groups with only a single read were discarded before consensus assembly and CDR3 extraction. Clonotype tables were post-analysed with VDJtools, normalizing diversity by down-sampling all datasets to the smallest sample size. In repertoire overlap clustering, CDR3 amino acid sequences, but not nucleotide sequences, were matched to correct batch-related cross-sample contamination. The public reads were quality trimmed at Q25 with fastp and then assembled into clones with MiXCR by TCRdb, keeping productive beta chains. Each entry is one CDR3 protein sequence, shown with its most common DNA and genes. What appears here as the V and J calls and clone size reflects TCRdb's work, not the paper's. The sample records about 540,000 distinct CDR3 sequences, around a third of which are singletons. The leading ten clones occupy approximately 5.4% of the sample.

The clonotype originates from a girl between 2 and 17 years old with multiple sclerosis. The chain uses TRBV29-1 and TRBJ1-4; the D gene is unclear. The sequenced sample was blood. The bases are TGCAGCGTTCTCGACGGAACTAATGAAAAACTGTTTTTT. The resulting protein is CSVLDGTNEKLFF.